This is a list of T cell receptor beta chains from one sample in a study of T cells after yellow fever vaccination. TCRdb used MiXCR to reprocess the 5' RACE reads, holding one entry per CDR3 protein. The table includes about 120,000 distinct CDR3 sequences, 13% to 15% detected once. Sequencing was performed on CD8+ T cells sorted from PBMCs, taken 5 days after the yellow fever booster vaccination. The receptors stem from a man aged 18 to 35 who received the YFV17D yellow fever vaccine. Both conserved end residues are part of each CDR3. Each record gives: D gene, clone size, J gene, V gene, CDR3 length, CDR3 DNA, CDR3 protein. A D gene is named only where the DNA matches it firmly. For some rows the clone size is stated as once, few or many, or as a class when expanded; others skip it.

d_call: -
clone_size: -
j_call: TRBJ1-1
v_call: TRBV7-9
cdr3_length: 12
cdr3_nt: TGTGCCAGCAGCTTGGGGCCCACTGAAGCTTTCTTT
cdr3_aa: CASSLGPTEAFF

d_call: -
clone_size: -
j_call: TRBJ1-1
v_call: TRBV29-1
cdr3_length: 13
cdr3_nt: TGCAGCGTTGTCTCAGGGGAAAGCACTGAAGCTTTCTTT
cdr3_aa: CSVVSGESTEAFF

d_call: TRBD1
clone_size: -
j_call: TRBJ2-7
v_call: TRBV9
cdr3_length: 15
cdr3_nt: TGTGCCAGCAGCGCCGGGACAGGGGCCGGGAACGAGCAGTACTTC
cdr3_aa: CASSAGTGAGNEQYF

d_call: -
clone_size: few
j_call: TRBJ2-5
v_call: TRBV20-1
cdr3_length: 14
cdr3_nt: TGCAGTGCCAACCCCGCGGGGAAGCAAGAGACCCAGTACTTC
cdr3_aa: CSANPAGKQETQYF

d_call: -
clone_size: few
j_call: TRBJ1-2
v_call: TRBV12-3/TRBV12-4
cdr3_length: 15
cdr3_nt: TGTGCCAGCAGCCCCCCCACGGGCCGGCACTATGGCTACACCTTC
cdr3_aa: CASSPPTGRHYGYTF

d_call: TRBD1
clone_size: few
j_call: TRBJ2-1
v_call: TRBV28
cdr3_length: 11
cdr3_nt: TGTGCCAGCAGTTCGGGACAGTCGCAGTTCTTC
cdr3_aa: CASSSGQSQFF

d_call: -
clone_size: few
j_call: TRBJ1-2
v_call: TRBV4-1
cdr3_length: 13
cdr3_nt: TGCGCCAGCAGCCCCCAACAAGGCCATGGCTACACCTTC
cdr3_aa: CASSPQQGHGYTF

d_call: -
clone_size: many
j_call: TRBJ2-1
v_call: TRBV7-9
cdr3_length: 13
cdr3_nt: TGTGCCAGCAGCCACGCCAGGGTGAATGAGCAGTTCTTC
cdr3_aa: CASSHARVNEQFF

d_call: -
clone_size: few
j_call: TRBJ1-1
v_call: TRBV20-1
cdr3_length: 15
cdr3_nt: TGCAGGGGGGGGCTTATCACGGAGACGAACACTGAAGCTTTCTTT
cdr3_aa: CRGGLITETNTEAFF

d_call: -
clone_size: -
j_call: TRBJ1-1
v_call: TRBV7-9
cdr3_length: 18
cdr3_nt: TGTGCCAGCAGCTCGGGTCGGGCAGGGGCGCCTAGAAACACTGAAGCTTTCTTT
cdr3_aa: CASSSGRAGAPRNTEAFF

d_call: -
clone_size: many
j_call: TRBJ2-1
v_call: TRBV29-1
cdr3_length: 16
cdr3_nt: TGCAGCGTTGAAGAAGATCGCGGGCGCTCCTACAATGAGCAGTTCTTC
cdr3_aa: CSVEEDRGRSYNEQFF

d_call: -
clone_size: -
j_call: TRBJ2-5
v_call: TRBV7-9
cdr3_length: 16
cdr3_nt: TGTGCCAGCAGCCCGCTGCAGGAGAGGGGGAAAGAGACCCAGTACTTC
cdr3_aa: CASSPLQERGKETQYF

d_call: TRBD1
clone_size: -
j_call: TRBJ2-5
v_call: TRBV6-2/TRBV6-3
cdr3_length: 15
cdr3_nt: TGTGCCAGCAGCCGACAGGGGGTGCCCCAAGAGACCCAGTACTTC
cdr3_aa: CASSRQGVPQETQYF

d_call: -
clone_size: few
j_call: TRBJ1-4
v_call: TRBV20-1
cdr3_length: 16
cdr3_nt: TGCAGTGCTAGCCGATACCGTCGGGGGAGGGATGAAAAACTGTTTTTT
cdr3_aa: CSASRYRRGRDEKLFF

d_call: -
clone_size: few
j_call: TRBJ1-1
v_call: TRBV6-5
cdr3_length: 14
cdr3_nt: TGTGCCAGCAGTTACGGGAGTATGAACACTGAAGCTTTCTTT
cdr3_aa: CASSYGSMNTEAFF

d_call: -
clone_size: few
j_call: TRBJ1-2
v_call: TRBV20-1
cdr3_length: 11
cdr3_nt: TGCAGTGCTTTGACAGCTTATGGCTACACCTTC
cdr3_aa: CSALTAYGYTF

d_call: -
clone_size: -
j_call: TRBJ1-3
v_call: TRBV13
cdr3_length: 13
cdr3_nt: TGTGCCAGCAGCGGTGATCTCGGAAACACCATATATTTT
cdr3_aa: CASSGDLGNTIYF

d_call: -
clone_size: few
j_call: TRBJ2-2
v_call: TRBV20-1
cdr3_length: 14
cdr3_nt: TGCAGTGCACCCGGACAAAAGAACACCGGGGAGCTGTTTTTT
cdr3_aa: CSAPGQKNTGELFF

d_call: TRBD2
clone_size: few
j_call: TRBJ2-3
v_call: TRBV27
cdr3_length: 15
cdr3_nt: TGTGCCAGCAGTCCCAGGGTAGCGGGGCACCCTACGCAGTATTTT
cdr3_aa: CASSPRVAGHPTQYF

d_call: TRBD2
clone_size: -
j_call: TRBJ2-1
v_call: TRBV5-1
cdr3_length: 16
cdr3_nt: TGCGCCAGCAGCTTGGCGACTAGCGGGGAATACAATGAGCAGTTCTTC
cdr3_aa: CASSLATSGEYNEQFF

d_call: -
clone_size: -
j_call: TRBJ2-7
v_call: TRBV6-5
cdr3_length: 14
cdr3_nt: TGTGCCAGCAGTCCGGACAGCCCAGTGGCAGGGCAGTACTTC
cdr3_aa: CASSPDSPVAGQYF

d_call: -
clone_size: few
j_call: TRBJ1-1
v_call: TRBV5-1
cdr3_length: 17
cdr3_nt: TGCGCCAGCAGCGCTAGAGGCGTATTAGGGTTGGGCGCTGAAGCTTTCTTT
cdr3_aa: CASSARGVLGLGAEAFF

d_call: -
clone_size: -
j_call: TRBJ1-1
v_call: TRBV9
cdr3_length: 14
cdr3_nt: TGTGCCAGCAGCGTAGGTCCAGGGTACACTGAAGCTTTCTTT
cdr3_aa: CASSVGPGYTEAFF

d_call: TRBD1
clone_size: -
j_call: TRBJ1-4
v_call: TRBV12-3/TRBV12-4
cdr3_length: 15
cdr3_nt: TGTGCCAGCAGTTATATAGGACAGGGGAGTGAAAAACTGTTTTTT
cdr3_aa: CASSYIGQGSEKLFF

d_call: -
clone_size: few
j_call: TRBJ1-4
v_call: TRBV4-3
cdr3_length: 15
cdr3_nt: TGCGCCAGCACACGAGGCCGAACCGACGGCGAAAAACTGTTTTTT
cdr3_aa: CASTRGRTDGEKLFF

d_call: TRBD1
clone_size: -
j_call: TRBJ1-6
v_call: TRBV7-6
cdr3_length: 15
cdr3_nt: TGTGCCAGCAGCGCCCCAGGGGGGATAACTTCACCCCTCCACTTT
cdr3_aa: CASSAPGGITSPLHF

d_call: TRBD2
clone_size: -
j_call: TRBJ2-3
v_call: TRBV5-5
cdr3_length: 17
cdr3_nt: TGTGCCAGCAGCTTCGGAAGACTAGCGGGGGGTGTAGATACGCAGTATTTT
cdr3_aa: CASSFGRLAGGVDTQYF

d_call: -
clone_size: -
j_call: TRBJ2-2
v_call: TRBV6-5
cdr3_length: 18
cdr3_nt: TGTGCCAGCAGTTACTCGACCATTGCGGGGCAGGGGCCCGGGGAGCTGTTTTTT
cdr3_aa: CASSYSTIAGQGPGELFF

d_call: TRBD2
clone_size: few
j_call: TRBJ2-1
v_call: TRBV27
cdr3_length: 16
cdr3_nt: TGTGCCAGCAGTTTATTAAACCTAGCGGGGTACAATGAGCAGTTCTTC
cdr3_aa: CASSLLNLAGYNEQFF

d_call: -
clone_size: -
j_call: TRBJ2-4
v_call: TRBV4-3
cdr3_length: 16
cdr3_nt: TGCGCCAGCAGCCAAGTCGGGATTGGGGCCAAAAACATTCAGTACTTC
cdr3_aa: CASSQVGIGAKNIQYF

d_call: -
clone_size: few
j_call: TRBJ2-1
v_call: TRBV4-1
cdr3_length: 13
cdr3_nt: TGCGCCAGCAGCCAAGAAGGGAGGTTTGAGCAGTTCTTC
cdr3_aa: CASSQEGRFEQFF

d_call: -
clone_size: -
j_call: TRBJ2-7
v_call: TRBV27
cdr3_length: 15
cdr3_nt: TGTGCCAGCAGTTTTGCGACTACCCGCTCCTACGAGCAGTACTTC
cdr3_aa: CASSFATTRSYEQYF

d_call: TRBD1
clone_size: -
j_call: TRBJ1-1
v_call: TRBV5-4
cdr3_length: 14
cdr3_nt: TGTGCCAGCAGGGGGACAGGGAGGTACACTGAAGCTTTCTTT
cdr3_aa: CASRGTGRYTEAFF

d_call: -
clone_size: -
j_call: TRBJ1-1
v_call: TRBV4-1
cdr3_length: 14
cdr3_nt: TGCGCCAGCAGCCTGGTTCCCAGGGACACTGAAGCTTTCTTT
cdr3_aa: CASSLVPRDTEAFF

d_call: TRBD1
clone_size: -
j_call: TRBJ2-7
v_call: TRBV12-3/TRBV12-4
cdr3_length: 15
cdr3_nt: TGTGCCAGCAGTTCCCATGGGACAGGGGTACCCGAGCAGTACTTC
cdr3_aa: CASSSHGTGVPEQYF

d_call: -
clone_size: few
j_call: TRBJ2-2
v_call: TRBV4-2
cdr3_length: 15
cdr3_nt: TGTGCCAGCAGCCAAGAGCCTAAGGGACCCGGGGAGCTGTTTTTT
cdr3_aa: CASSQEPKGPGELFF

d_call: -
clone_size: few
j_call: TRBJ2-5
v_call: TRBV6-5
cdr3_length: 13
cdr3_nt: TGTGCCAGCAGTTACTCGGTCGGAGAGACCCAGTACTTC
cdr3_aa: CASSYSVGETQYF

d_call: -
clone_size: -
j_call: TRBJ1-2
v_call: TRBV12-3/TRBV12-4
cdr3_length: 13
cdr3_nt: TGTGCCAGCAGTTTAGGAGGAGTTCAGAGCTACACCTTC
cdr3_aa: CASSLGGVQSYTF

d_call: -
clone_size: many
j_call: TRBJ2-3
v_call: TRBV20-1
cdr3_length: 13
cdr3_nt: TGCAGTGCTACGGGGCAGGGGCCAGATACGCAGTATTTT
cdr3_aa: CSATGQGPDTQYF

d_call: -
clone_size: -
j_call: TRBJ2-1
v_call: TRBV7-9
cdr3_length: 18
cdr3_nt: TGTGCCAGCAGCGCAACCGTGACCCGGACAGCTTCCTACAATGAGCAGTTCTTC
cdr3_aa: CASSATVTRTASYNEQFF

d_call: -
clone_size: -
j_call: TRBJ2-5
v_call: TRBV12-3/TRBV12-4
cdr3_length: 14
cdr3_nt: TGTGCCAGCAGTCCCGACACAAACTTAGAGACCCAGTACTTC
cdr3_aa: CASSPDTNLETQYF

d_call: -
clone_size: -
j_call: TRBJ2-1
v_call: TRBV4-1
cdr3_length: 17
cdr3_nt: TGCGCCAGCAGCCAAAACCGGGACGTTAGACCCCACAATGAGCAGTTCTTC
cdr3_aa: CASSQNRDVRPHNEQFF

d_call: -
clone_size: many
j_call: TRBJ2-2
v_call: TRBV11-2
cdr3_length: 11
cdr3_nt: TGTGCCAGCAGCCTTACCGGGGAGCTGTTTTTT
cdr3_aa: CASSLTGELFF

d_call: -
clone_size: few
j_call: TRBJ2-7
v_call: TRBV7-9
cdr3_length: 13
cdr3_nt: TGTGCCAGCAGCTTAAGGGGTCGGGGAGAGCAGTACTTC
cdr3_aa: CASSLRGRGEQYF

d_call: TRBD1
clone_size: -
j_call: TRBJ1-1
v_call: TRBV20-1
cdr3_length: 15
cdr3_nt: TGCAGTGCTAGAGACCAGGGGGCCCCGAACACTGAAGCTTTCTTT
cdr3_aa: CSARDQGAPNTEAFF

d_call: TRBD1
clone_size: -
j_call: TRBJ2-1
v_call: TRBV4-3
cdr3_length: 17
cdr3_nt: TGCGCCAGCAGCCAAGAAATTGACAGGGGGCCAAACAATGAGCAGTTCTTC
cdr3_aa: CASSQEIDRGPNNEQFF

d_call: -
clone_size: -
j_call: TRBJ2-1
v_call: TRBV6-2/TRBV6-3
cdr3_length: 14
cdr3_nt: TGTGCCAGCAGTATAGCAAACTACTACAATGAGCAGTTCTTC
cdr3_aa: CASSIANYYNEQFF

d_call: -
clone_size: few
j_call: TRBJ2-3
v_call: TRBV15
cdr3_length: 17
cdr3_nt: TGTGCCACCAGCAGGGATGATATACCGGGCCCCGGAGATACGCAGTATTTT
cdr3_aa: CATSRDDIPGPGDTQYF

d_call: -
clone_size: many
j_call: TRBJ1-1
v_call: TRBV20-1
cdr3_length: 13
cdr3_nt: TGCAGTGCTCCCTGGGGCGCGGGGACTGAAGCTTTCTTT
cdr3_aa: CSAPWGAGTEAFF

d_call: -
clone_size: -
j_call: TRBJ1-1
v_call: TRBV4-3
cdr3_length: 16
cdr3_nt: TGCGCCAGCAGCCAAGACCGGGGTTGGGGGAACACTGAAGCTTTCTTT
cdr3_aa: CASSQDRGWGNTEAFF

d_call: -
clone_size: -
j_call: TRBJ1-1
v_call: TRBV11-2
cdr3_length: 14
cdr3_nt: TGTGCCAGCAAGCAAGGGGGAGGAAACACTGAAGCTTTCTTT
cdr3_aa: CASKQGGGNTEAFF

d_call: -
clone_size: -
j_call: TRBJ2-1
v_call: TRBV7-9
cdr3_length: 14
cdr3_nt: TGTGCCAGCAGCTTTGAGCTACTCTACAATGAGCAGTTCTTC
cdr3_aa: CASSFELLYNEQFF